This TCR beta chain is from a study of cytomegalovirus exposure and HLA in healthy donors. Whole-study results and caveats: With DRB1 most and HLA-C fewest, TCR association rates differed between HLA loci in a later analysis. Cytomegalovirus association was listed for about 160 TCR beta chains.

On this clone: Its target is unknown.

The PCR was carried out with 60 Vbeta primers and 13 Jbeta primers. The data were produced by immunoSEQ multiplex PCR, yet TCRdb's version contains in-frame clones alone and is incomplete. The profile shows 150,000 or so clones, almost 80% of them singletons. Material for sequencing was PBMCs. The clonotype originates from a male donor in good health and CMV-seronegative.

As DNA, the CDR3 is TGTGCCAGCAGCTTAGAATTACTAGCGCGAGATACGCAGTATTTT. Encoded protein: CASSLELLARDTQYF. The chain is built from TRBV7-9 and TRBJ2-3, with 7 bases lining up with TRBD2. V lost 1 base to trimming and J lost 5 bases; unmatched junction nucleotides: 6. Germline CDR1 reads SEHNR; CDR2 reads FQNEAQ (reference sequence). The CDR3 consists of 15 residues.